The 32 T cell receptor beta chains given below trace back to one sample, sequenced in a study of T cells in Graves' hyperthyroidism and ophthalmopathy. TCR beta CDR3 regions were amplified from RNA. During a first-round RT-PCR of the TCR CDR3, the HTBI primer set was used. In TCRdb, the multiplex PCR reads were re-called with MiXCR into one record per CDR3 protein. The table records under 300,000 distinct CDR3 sequences, about 25% of them present only once. The sequenced sample consisted of blood. These receptors were collected from a man aged 35 to 55 with Graves' hyperthyroidism that later progressed to Graves' ophthalmopathy.

In this sample, this clonotype turned up many times. The rearrangement uses TRBV12-3 or TRBV12-4 and TRBJ2-7; 11 bases are a match to TRBD1. The CDR3 spans 18 residues. Trimming removed 6 bases from V and 0 bases from J; junction bases left unmatched: 13. The CDR3, as DNA: TGTGCCAGCAGGAGGGGGGACAGGGGGTTGTTATCCTCCTACGAGCAGTACTTC. It yields the protein CASRRGDRGLLSSYEQYF.

The chain couples TRBV12-3 or TRBV12-4 to TRBJ2-5; D might be TRBD1 (5 bases). CDR3 length: 17 residues. Trimming took off 6 bases at V and 0 bases at J, with 20 bases between the two ends. DNA of the CDR3: TGTGCCAGCAGCCTAGGGGTCGGAAACCAGTACCAAGAGACCCAGTACTTC. It encodes CASSLGVGNQYQETQYF.

This clonotype was detected ten times or more. V gene TRBV4-1 combines with J gene TRBJ1-2, with no clear D. Per the germline V gene, CDR1 is MGHRA and CDR2 is YSYEKL. The ends were cut back, 0 bases at V and 3 bases at J, with 8 bases in the middle. The CDR3 runs to 14 residues. Here the CDR3 DNA reads TGCGCCAGCAGCCAAGAGGGCAATCACTATGGCTACACCTTC. It encodes CASSQEGNHYGYTF.

The sample holds many counts of this clonotype. This chain uses TRBV6-2 or TRBV6-3 with TRBJ2-6; D is uncertain. The CDR3 contains 14 residues. V shed 7 bases and J shed 2 bases, with 9 bases lying between them. Looked up from germline, CDR1 is MNHEY and CDR2 is SVGEGT. The CDR3 protein is CASTQNTGANVLTF. The CDR3 DNA reads as TGTGCCAGCACCCAGAACACTGGGGCCAACGTCCTGACTTTC.

This clonotype has just a few counts. This chain links TRBV5-1 with TRBJ2-2; 8 bases fit TRBD2. The germline V gene has CDR1 SGHRS and CDR2 YFSETQ. This CDR3 has 18 residues. V lost 0 bases to trimming and J lost 1 base; unmatched junction nucleotides: 8. The CDR3 loop reads CASSLAAGAPGNTGELFF. The CDR3 nucleotides read TGCGCCAGCAGCTTGGCAGCGGGAGCACCAGGGAACACCGGGGAGCTGTTTTTT.

This clonotype was seen repeatedly, ten times or more. The chain recombines TRBV12-3 or TRBV12-4 with TRBJ1-5; D unclear. The CDR3 has 13 residues. V was cut by 5 bases and J by 3 bases, with 8 bases left in between. The CDR3 region is CASSRNHNQPQHF. CDR3 in DNA: TGTGCCAGCAGTCGAAACCACAATCAGCCCCAGCATTTT.

This clonotype was found many times. This rearrangement joins TRBV20-1 to TRBJ2-2; D gene unclear. V lost 3 bases and J 0 bases, leaving 8 bases between the germline ends. Per the germline V gene, CDR1 is DFQATT and CDR2 is SNEGSKA (reference sequence). The CDR3 length is 14 residues. The CDR3 coding sequence is TGCAGTGCTAGCACGGAGACGAACACCGGGGAGCTGTTTTTT. Translated: CSASTETNTGELFF.

This clonotype was observed at least ten times. CDR3 region: CASMGVGGYTF. The CDR3 DNA reads TGTGCCAGCATGGGGGTCGGTGGCTACACCTTC. The chain uses TRBV6-5 and TRBJ1-2; D may be TRBD1 (5 bases). Germline-derived CDR1 and CDR2 are MNHEY and SVGAGI. The CDR3 loop spans 11 amino acids. The V end was cut by 7 bases, the J end by 7 bases, with 10 bases between.

This clonotype was observed many times. DNA for the CDR3: TGCGCCAGCAGCCAAGTTCGGATGGATGGCTACACCTTC. This sequence encodes CASSQVRMDGYTF. This rearrangement joins TRBV4-1 to TRBJ1-2; D gene ambiguous. The CDR3 runs 13 residues. Germline V lookup: CDR1 MGHRA, CDR2 YSYEKL. Trimming shortened V by 1 base and J by 6 bases, and 9 bases separated the two germline ends.

The chain combines TRBV15 with TRBJ1-6; no clear D. V was trimmed by 3 bases and J by 7 bases, leaving 10 bases between them. The CDR3 spans 14 residues. Looked up from germline, CDR1 is LNHNV and CDR2 is YYDKDF (reference sequence). This chain's CDR3 is CATSSSAANSPLHF. CDR3 coding DNA: TGTGCCACCAGCAGTTCGGCAGCAAATTCACCCCTCCACTTT.

This chain connects TRBV11-1 to TRBJ2-2; 8 bases match TRBD2. Per germline, CDR1 SGHAT and CDR2 FQDESV (reference sequence). This CDR3 is 14 amino acids long. The V and J ends lost 6 bases and 6 bases, in that order; junction bases with no gene match: 6. The chain's CDR3 is CASRTGGLAGELFF. DNA of the CDR3: TGTGCCAGCAGAACGGGAGGGCTCGCCGGGGAGCTGTTTTTT.

This clonotype was counted ten times or more. This sequence joins TRBV5-1 and TRBJ2-7, with D maybe TRBD1 (6 bases). In germline, CDR1 is SGHRS, CDR2 YFSETQ. The CDR3 is 13 amino acids. V was shortened by 4 bases and J by 1 base, with 9 bases between the two germline ends. The CDR3 loop is CASSPGQSYEQYF. CDR3 bases: TGCGCCAGCAGCCCAGGACAGTCCTACGAGCAGTACTTC.

In this sample, this clonotype turned up many times. The V and J genes are TRBV10-3 and TRBJ1-3; a weak D match, TRBD1 (5 bases). The V gene's germline CDR1 is ENHRY and CDR2 SYGVKD. Trimming stripped 6 bases from V and 7 bases from J, with 10 bases between. The CDR3 extends over 12 amino acids. The CDR3: CAIRSWGNTIYF. The CDR3 DNA reads TGTGCCATCAGGTCGTGGGGGAACACCATATATTTT.

The sample holds many counts of this clonotype. For the CDR3, the DNA is TGCAGTGCTAGCCCCCTAGGACGGAGGTTTAACTATGGCTACACCTTC. Translating gives CSASPLGRRFNYGYTF. The V gene is TRBV20-1, the J gene TRBJ1-2; D gene ambiguous. V lost 3 bases to trimming and J lost 1 base, with 18 bases between them. In germline, CDR1 is DFQATT, CDR2 SNEGSKA (reference sequence). The length of the CDR3 is 16 residues.

This clonotype was found a few times. This sequence joins TRBV12-3 or TRBV12-4 and TRBJ1-1, with 9 positions matching TRBD1. V was pared by 3 bases and J by 5 bases, with 4 bases of the junction left unmatched. This CDR3 is built from 14 residues. CDR3 residues: CASSFGTGLTEAFF. As DNA, the CDR3 is TGTGCCAGCAGTTTCGGGACAGGGCTGACTGAAGCTTTCTTT.

This clonotype has ten or more counts. For the CDR3, the DNA is TGCGCCAGCAGCTTGGAGACTCGGACCGGGGAGCTGTTTTTT. Its protein product is CASSLETRTGELFF. V gene TRBV5-1 combines with J gene TRBJ2-2; D gene uncertain. V lost 0 bases to trimming and J lost 5 bases, with 8 bases between them. Germline lookup yields CDR1 SGHRS and CDR2 YFSETQ. The CDR3 contains 14 residues.

The CDR3 loop is CASGQGRHTF. In nucleotides, the CDR3 is TGTGCCAGCGGACAGGGCCGGCACACCTTC. The V gene is TRBV6-2 or TRBV6-3, the J gene TRBJ1-2; 8 nucleotides align to TRBD1. CDR1 is MNHEY, CDR2 SVGEGT, per germline. Trimming removed 8 bases from V and 12 bases from J; junction bases left unmatched: 5. CDR3 length equals 10 residues.

This clonotype was seen repeatedly, ten times or more. The chain joins TRBV12-3 or TRBV12-4 to TRBJ2-2; TRBD1 agrees at 9 bases. The trim removed 6 bases at V and 6 bases at J, leaving 8 bases unmatched. The CDR3 is 15 residues long. CDR3 bases: TGTGCCAGCAGAGGACAGGGGTTAGAAGCCGGGGAGCTGTTTTTT. Encoded protein: CASRGQGLEAGELFF.

The chain carries TRBV6-1 and TRBJ1-2, with D perhaps matching TRBD1 (5 bases). Trimming removed 8 bases from V and 5 bases from J, with 15 bases in between. This CDR3 is 13 amino acids long. CDR1 MNHNS and CDR2 SASEGT come from the germline V gene. DNA for the CDR3: TGTGCCAGCGGACCAACTACAGGATATGGCTACACCTTC. Protein product: CASGPTTGYGYTF.

In its sample, this clonotype was seen many times. This chain links TRBV6-5 with TRBJ1-5; TRBD1 is a possible D gene (5 bases). Germline V gives CDR1 MNHEY, CDR2 SVGAGI. V shed 8 bases and J shed 4 bases, with 9 bases lying between them. The CDR3 has 12 residues. The CDR3 loop is CASGAANQPQHF. CDR3 coding DNA: TGTGCCAGCGGGGCCGCGAATCAGCCCCAGCATTTT.

The CDR3: CASSGGEGGTEAFF. In nucleotides, the CDR3 is TGTGCCAGCAGCGGCGGGGAAGGCGGGACTGAAGCTTTCTTT. The chain recombines TRBV2 with TRBJ1-1; D is unclear. Trimming left V 6 bases short and J 5 bases short, with 16 bases between. The V gene's germline CDR1 is SNHLY and CDR2 FYNNEI. This CDR3 comprises 14 residues.

This clonotype was picked up many times. A much more abundant neighbour one base away suggests this may be a read error. The chain has TRBV30 and TRBJ1-5; no clear D. The CDR3 totals 13 residues. The ends were cut back, 2 bases at V and 3 bases at J, with 8 bases in the middle. The V gene's germline CDR1 is GTSNPN and CDR2 SVGIG (reference sequence). CDR3 region: CAWSIDLNQPQHF. In nucleotides, the CDR3 is TGTGCCTGGAGTATAGACCTCAATCAGCCCCAGCATTTT. The variable domain in full, with the rest retrieved from reference TRBV30 and TRBJ1-5, is SQTIHQWPATLVQPVGSPLSLECTVEGTSNPNLYWYRQAAGRGLQLLFYSVGIGQISSEVPQNLSASRPQDRQFILSSKKLLLSDSGFYLCAWSIDLNQPQHFGDGTRLSIL.

This clonotype was picked up many times. This may be a read error: a much more frequent sequence differs by one nucleotide. This chain connects TRBV7-8 to TRBJ1-6; TRBD1 matches at 8 bases. V trimming: 6 bases; J trimming: 3 bases; junction bases outside the gene matches: 4. The CDR3 length is 15 residues. Per the germline V gene, CDR1 is SGHVS and CDR2 is FQNEAQ. CDR3 loop: CASSPGQDYNSPLHF. DNA for the CDR3: TGTGCCAGCAGTCCGGGACAGGACTATAATTCACCCCTCCACTTT.

The chain recombines TRBV6-5 with TRBJ2-7, with D tentatively TRBD1 (6 bases). Germline CDR1 is MNHEY and CDR2 is SVGAGI. This CDR3 contains 15 residues. The ends were cut back, 5 bases at V and 5 bases at J, with 19 bases in the middle. CDR3 protein: CASSIRLARGHEQYF. The CDR3 coding sequence is TGTGCCAGCAGTATACGACTCGCCAGGGGACACGAGCAGTACTTC.

This clonotype was seen only a few times. V gene TRBV27 combines with J gene TRBJ1-1; D is ambiguous. This CDR3 region has 12 residues. The germline CDR1 and CDR2 sequences are MNHEY and SMNVEV (reference sequence). Trimming left V 2 bases short and J 3 bases short, with 4 bases between. CDR3 residues: CASSLIDTEAFF. For the CDR3, the DNA is TGTGCCAGCAGTTTAATAGACACTGAAGCTTTCTTT.

V usage is TRBV6-1 and J usage is TRBJ2-5; 14 positions agree with TRBD2. CDR3 length: 17 residues. CDR1 is MNHNS, CDR2 SASEGT, per germline. Trimming at V came to 6 bases and at J to 0 bases, leaving 6 bases not matched to a gene. This CDR3 is CASRQRTSGRYQETQYF. In nucleotides, the CDR3 is TGTGCCAGCAGACAAAGGACTAGCGGGAGGTACCAAGAGACCCAGTACTTC.

The table lists this clonotype with many counts. The CDR3 coding sequence is TGTGCCATCAGTGAGTCTCGCAGGCTCACTGAAGCTTTCTTT. Amino acids: CAISESRRLTEAFF. The chain joins TRBV10-3 to TRBJ1-1, with unresolved D. V was clipped by 0 bases and J by 4 bases, with 9 bases between them. The length of the CDR3 is 14 residues. Germline V gene data show CDR1 as ENHRY and CDR2 as SYGVKD.

This chain uses TRBV11-2 with TRBJ1-2; TRBD1 might be the D (5 bases). CDR1 and CDR2 (germline): SGHAT, FQNNGV. CDR3 size: 15 residues. Trimming stripped 5 bases from V and 0 bases from J, with 13 bases between. The CDR3 DNA is TGTGCCAGCAGCCCGGGACTGGTAGCTAACTATGGCTACACCTTC. Its protein is CASSPGLVANYGYTF. Variable domain in full (rest from reference TRBV11-2 and TRBJ1-2): EAGVAQSPRYKIIEKRQSVAFWCNPISGHATLYWYQQILGQGPKLLIQFQNNGVVDDSQLPKDRFSAERLKGVDSTLKIQPAKLEDSAVYLCASSPGLVANYGYTFGSGTRLTVV.

The chain combines TRBV6-1 with TRBJ1-2; the D gene is possibly TRBD1 (6 bases). Per the germline V gene, CDR1 is MNHNS and CDR2 is SASEGT. Trimming took 4 bases from V and 5 from J, leaving 11 bases between them. The CDR3 consists of 13 residues. In DNA, the CDR3 is TGTGCCAGCAGTGTGGGACATGGGTATGGCTACACCTTC. Its protein is CASSVGHGYGYTF.

This clonotype was seen ten or more times. The chain has TRBV7-3 and TRBJ2-2; D is perhaps TRBD2 (5 bases). V was cut by 5 bases and J by 2 bases, with 18 bases left in between. CDR3 size: 17 residues. Germline V CDR1 and CDR2: SGHTA, FQGTGA. CDR3 sequence: CASSTPGGSTNTGELFF. For the CDR3, the DNA is TGTGCCAGCAGCACTCCCGGCGGGTCCACCAACACCGGGGAGCTGTTTTTT.

This clonotype was observed at least ten times. The DNA of the CDR3 is TGTGCCATAGGACTAGCACTAAACATTCAGTACTTC. Protein sequence: CAIGLALNIQYF. This chain connects TRBV28 to TRBJ2-4, with 8 bases identical to TRBD2. Trimming took 10 bases from V and 6 from J; bases not matched to a gene: 5. This CDR3 comprises 12 residues. Germline assignment: CDR1 MDHEN and CDR2 SYDVKM.

This clonotype occurred many times. The CDR3 nucleotides are TGTGCCACCAGCAGAGATCAAGCGGGAGGCACCGGGGAGCTGTTTTTT. Residues: CATSRDQAGGTGELFF. The chain combines TRBV15 with TRBJ2-2; the match to TRBD2 covers 9 bases. After removal of 0 bases from V and 4 bases from J, the junction contained 3 bases not matched to a gene. The germline gives CDR1 LNHNV, CDR2 YYDKDF (reference sequence). The CDR3 consists of 16 residues.